The next 4 T cell receptor beta chains were all read from a single sample in a study of cytomegalovirus exposure and HLA in healthy donors. It was with 60 Vbeta and 13 Jbeta primers that the PCR ran. Produced via immunoSEQ multiplex PCR; TCRdb's table is partial and in-frame only. The sample has over 150,000 clones, about 80% seen once. The specimen was PBMCs. The receptors were gathered from a man aged 25 to 40 in good health and CMV-seronegative.

The chain employs TRBV11-3 and TRBJ2-3, with D perhaps matching TRBD2 (6 bases). CDR1 SGHNT and CDR2 YENEEA come from the germline V gene. This CDR3 is 16 amino acids long. The ends were cut back, 3 bases at V and 2 bases at J, with 15 bases in the middle. CDR3 protein: CASSFGTSSPTDTQYF. The DNA for the CDR3 is TGTGCCAGCAGCTTTGGGACTTCAAGTCCCACAGATACGCAGTATTTT.

This chain links TRBV30 with TRBJ1-1; D is possibly TRBD1 (6 bases). This CDR3 contains 13 residues. V lost 2 bases and J 7 bases, leaving 14 bases between the germline ends. Germline lookup yields CDR1 GTSNPN and CDR2 SVGIG (reference sequence). CDR3 sequence (DNA): TGTGCCTGGAGTCCCGGACAGCCATTTGAAGCTTTCTTT. Translated, it gives CAWSPGQPFEAFF.

Note on this clone: The same CDR3 can be traced to other DNA sequences in this sample. This chain links TRBV27 with TRBJ2-1; 7 nucleotides agree with TRBD2. Germline CDR1 reads MNHEY; CDR2 reads SMNVEV (reference sequence). The CDR3 is made up of 13 amino acids. Trimming cost V 1 base and J 10 bases; bases outside gene matches: 4. The DNA for the CDR3 is TGTGCCAGCAGTTTATGGGGGGGGAGGGAGCAGTTCTTC. Protein sequence: CASSLWGGREQFF.

In DNA form, the CDR3 reads TGTGCCAGCTTCGACAGGCTCAATCAGCCCCAGCATTTT. Protein: CASFDRLNQPQHF. This chain connects TRBV28 to TRBJ1-5, with D possibly being TRBD1 (6 bases). V was shortened by 8 bases and J by 3 bases, with 11 bases between the two germline ends. The germline V gene has CDR1 MDHEN and CDR2 SYDVKM. CDR3 size: 13 residues.